This T cell receptor beta chain was sequenced for a study of T cell responses to AZD1222 COVID-19 vaccine. The assay was immunoSEQ multiplex PCR, and TCRdb's table has in-frame clones only and misses some. The sample contains roughly 130,000 clones, 92% of which appear only once. The sequence was obtained from an adult in good health. Sequencing used peripheral blood, obtained on day 0 of AZD1222 vaccination.

Here the CDR3 reads CASSFSWEGGNQPQHF. The CDR3 nucleotides are TGTGCCAGCAGTTTCTCCTGGGAAGGGGGCAATCAGCCCCAGCATTTT. The V call is TRBV27, the J call TRBJ1-5, with a possible D match to TRBD1 (5 bases). CDR1 is MNHEY, CDR2 SMNVEV, per germline (reference sequence). With 3 bases removed from V and 2 bases from J, the gap between germline ends came to 14 bases. This CDR3 contains 16 residues.